These 10 T cell receptor beta chains were all obtained from the same sample, sequenced in a study of blood T cell repertoires in COVID-19. Method: immunoSEQ multiplex PCR; TCRdb's copy keeps in-frame clones and lacks some. Counted here are around 61,000 clones, 81% occurring once; the ten biggest clones make up around a sixth. What was sequenced was peripheral blood. The receptors were sampled from a man aged 80 or over with acute or convalescent COVID-19.

Only a few counts were recorded for this clone. This rearrangement joins TRBV18 to TRBJ1-4; maybe TRBD1 (5 bases). The CDR3 contains 14 residues. Per the germline V gene, CDR1 is KGHSH and CDR2 is LQKENI. V lost 6 bases, J lost 6 bases, and 14 bases lay in between. The CDR3: CASSLDGGDEKLFF. CDR3 nucleotides: TGTGCCAGCTCTTTGGACGGGGGAGATGAAAAACTGTTTTTT. Drawing the rest from reference TRBV18 and TRBJ1-4, the complete variable domain is NAGVMQNPRHLVRRRGQEARLRCSPMKGHSHVYWYRQLPEEGLKFMVYLQKENIIDESGMPKERFSAEFPKEGPSILRIQQVVRGDSAAYFCASSLDGGDEKLFFGSGTQLSVL.

This clone was recorded once. The chain carries TRBV10-3 and TRBJ1-2, with a possible D match to TRBD1 (5 bases). V lost 5 bases, J lost 3 bases, and 10 bases lay in between. The germline V gene has CDR1 ENHRY and CDR2 SYGVKD. This CDR3 region has 13 residues. The CDR3 sequence is CAISLDTDYGYTF. The CDR3 DNA reads TGTGCCATCAGTCTGGACACTGACTATGGCTACACCTTC.

This chain links TRBV28 with TRBJ2-7; the D gene is possibly TRBD1 (5 bases). CDR1 and CDR2 from the germline V gene are MDHEN and SYDVKM. Trimming left V 6 bases short and J 3 bases short, with 15 bases between. CDR3 length: 14 residues. The CDR3 bases are TGTGCCAGCAGGGGCGCAGGGAATCGCTACGAGCAGTACTTC. Translating it yields CASRGAGNRYEQYF.

The chain uses TRBV9 and TRBJ2-1; weak D call: TRBD2 (6 bases). Germline V gene lookup returns CDR1 SGDLS and CDR2 YYNGEE. V gave up 2 bases and J gave up 0 bases, with 6 bases separating them. The CDR3 has 14 amino acids. The CDR3 sequence is CASSVGSSYNEQFF. The DNA of the CDR3 is TGTGCCAGCAGCGTCGGGAGCTCCTACAATGAGCAGTTCTTC.

The rearrangement links TRBV9 to TRBJ2-3; TRBD2 agrees at 11 bases. Trimming at V came to 7 bases and at J to 5 bases, leaving 15 bases not matched to a gene. The germline CDR1 and CDR2 sequences are SGDLS and YYNGEE. This CDR3 spans 17 amino acids. This CDR3 reads CASGASGLAEPGDTQYF. As DNA, the CDR3 is TGTGCCAGCGGAGCCTCGGGACTAGCGGAACCGGGAGATACGCAGTATTTT.

This clone has a single count. The chain uses TRBV20-1 and TRBJ1-5; 8 bases agree with TRBD1. CDR3 length equals 16 residues. The germline gives CDR1 DFQATT, CDR2 SNEGSKA (reference sequence). Trimming took 3 bases from V and 2 from J; bases not matched to a gene: 9. CDR3: CSASFPQGEGNQPQHF. DNA for the CDR3: TGCAGTGCTAGTTTCCCACAGGGGGAGGGCAATCAGCCCCAGCATTTT.

The chain employs TRBV24-1 and TRBJ1-2; the D gene is possibly TRBD1 (6 bases). Between the trimmed V and J ends, which lost 4 bases and 8 bases, there was a span of 13 bases. Germline CDR1 KGHDR, CDR2 SFDVKD. This CDR3 region has 13 residues. CDR3 sequence (DNA): TGTGCCACCAGTGACTACAGGGAGCAGGGCTACACCTTC. Translating it yields CATSDYREQGYTF.

The V and J genes are TRBV18 and TRBJ2-3; 10 positions agree with TRBD1. The germline CDR1 and CDR2 sequences are KGHSH and LQKENI. Trimming cost V 6 bases and J 2 bases; bases outside gene matches: 8. There are 16 residues in the CDR3. In nucleotides, the CDR3 is TGTGCCAGCTCCCCAGGGGACAGGGGACACACAGATACGCAGTATTTT. Encoded protein: CASSPGDRGHTDTQYF.

J is TRBJ2-6 and V is TRBV25-1; 7 bases align to TRBD1. The CDR3 totals 15 residues. The V segment lost 6 bases and the J segment 2 bases; nucleotides outside the gene matches: 4. The germline gives CDR1 MGHDK, CDR2 SYGVNS. This CDR3 reads CASRVGGAGANVLTF. The CDR3 DNA follows: TGTGCCAGCAGGGTAGGGGGCGCTGGGGCCAACGTCCTGACTTTC.

The chain combines TRBV5-8 with TRBJ2-7; 9 nucleotides align to TRBD2. In germline, CDR1 is SGHTS, CDR2 YDEGEE. This CDR3 has 16 residues. V trimming: 2 bases; J trimming: 3 bases; junction bases outside the gene matches: 9. DNA of the CDR3: TGTGCCAGCAGCTTAACCGGGACTAGCCCTTTCTACGAGCAGTACTTC. It specifies CASSLTGTSPFYEQYF.